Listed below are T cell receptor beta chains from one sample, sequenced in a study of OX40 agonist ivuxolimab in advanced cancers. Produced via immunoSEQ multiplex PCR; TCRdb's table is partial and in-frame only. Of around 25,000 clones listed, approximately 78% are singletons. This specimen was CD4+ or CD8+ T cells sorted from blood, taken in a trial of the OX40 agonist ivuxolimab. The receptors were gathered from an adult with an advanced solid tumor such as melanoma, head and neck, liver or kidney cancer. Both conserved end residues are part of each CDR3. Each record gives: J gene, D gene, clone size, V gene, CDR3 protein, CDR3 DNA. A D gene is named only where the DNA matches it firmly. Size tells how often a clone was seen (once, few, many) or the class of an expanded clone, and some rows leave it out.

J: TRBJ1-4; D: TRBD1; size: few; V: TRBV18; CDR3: CASSLAGTGNEKLFF; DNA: TGTGCCAGCTCACTGGCCGGGACAGGGAATGAAAAACTGTTTTTT
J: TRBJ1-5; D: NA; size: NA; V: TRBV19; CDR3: CASSKQGSNQPQHF; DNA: TGTGCCAGTAGTAAACAGGGTAGCAATCAGCCCCAGCATTTT
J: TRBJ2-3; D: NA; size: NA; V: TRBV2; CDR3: CASSRDRRTDTQYF; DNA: TGTGCCAGCAGTCGGGACCGGCGCACAGATACGCAGTATTTT
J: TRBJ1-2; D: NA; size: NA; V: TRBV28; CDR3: CASRYEGYTF; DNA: TGTGCCAGCAGATACGAAGGCTACACCTTC
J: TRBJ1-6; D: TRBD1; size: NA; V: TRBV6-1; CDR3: CASRGQGTSPLHF; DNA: TGTGCCAGCAGGGGACAGGGGACTTCACCCCTCCACTTT
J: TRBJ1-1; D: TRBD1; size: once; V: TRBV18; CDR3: CASSPGLGTGGQGNTEAFF; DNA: TGTGCCAGCTCACCGGGCCTCGGGACAGGGGGCCAGGGAAACACTGAAGCTTTCTTT
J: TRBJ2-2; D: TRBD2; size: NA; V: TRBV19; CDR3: CASTRRSGRARTGELFF; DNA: TGTGCCAGTACCCGCCGGAGCGGGAGGGCCCGAACCGGGGAGCTGTTTTTT
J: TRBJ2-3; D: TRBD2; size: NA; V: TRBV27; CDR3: CASSWGASGSTDTQYF; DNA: TGTGCCAGCAGTTGGGGGGCTAGCGGGAGCACAGATACGCAGTATTTT
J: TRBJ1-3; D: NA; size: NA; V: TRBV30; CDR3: CAWSDKGTGNTIYF; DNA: TGTGCCTGGAGTGATAAGGGGACCGGAAACACCATATATTTT
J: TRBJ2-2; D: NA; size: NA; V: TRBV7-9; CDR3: CAVTGELFF; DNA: TGTGCCGTCACCGGGGAGCTGTTTTTT
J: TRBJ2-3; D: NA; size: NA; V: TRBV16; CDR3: CASRGVGTDTQYF; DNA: TGTGCCAGCCGAGGGGTTGGCACAGATACGCAGTATTTT
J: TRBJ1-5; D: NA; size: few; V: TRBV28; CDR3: CASSSATGLKPQHF; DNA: TGTGCCAGCAGCTCGGCAACGGGGCTGAAGCCCCAGCATTTT
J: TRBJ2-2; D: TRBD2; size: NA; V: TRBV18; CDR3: CASSPPGLAEVLNTGELFF; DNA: TGTGCCAGCTCACCACCGGGGCTAGCGGAAGTATTGAACACCGGGGAGCTGTTTTTT
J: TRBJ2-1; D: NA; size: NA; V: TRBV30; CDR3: CAWSVGASDEQFF; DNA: TGTGCCTGGAGTGTTGGGGCTTCCGATGAGCAGTTCTTC
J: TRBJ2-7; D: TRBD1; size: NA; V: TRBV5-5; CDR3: CASSFDRGYSYEQYF; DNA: TGTGCCAGCAGCTTTGACAGGGGATACTCCTACGAGCAGTACTTC
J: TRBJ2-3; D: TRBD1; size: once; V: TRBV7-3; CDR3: CASSDRATDTQYF; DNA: TGTGCCAGCAGCGACAGGGCCACAGATACGCAGTATTTT
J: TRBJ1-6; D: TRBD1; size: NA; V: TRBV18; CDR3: CASSPGTDNSPLHF; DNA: TGTGCCAGCTCACCAGGGACAGATAATTCACCCCTCCACTTT
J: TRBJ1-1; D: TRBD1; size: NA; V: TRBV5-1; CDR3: CASSLKGTGQTEAFF; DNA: TGCGCCAGCAGCTTGAAAGGGACAGGCCAAACTGAAGCTTTCTTT
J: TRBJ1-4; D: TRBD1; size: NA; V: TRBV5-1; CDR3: CASSSNRDRKLFF; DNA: TGCGCCAGCAGCTCAAACCGGGACAGAAAACTGTTTTTT
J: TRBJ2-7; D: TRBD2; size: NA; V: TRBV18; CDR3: CASSPNPAGGREQYF; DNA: TGTGCCAGCTCACCAAACCCCGCGGGGGGGCGAGAGCAGTACTTC
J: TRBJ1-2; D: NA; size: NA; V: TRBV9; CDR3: CASSAGNSEPEYF; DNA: TGTGCCAGCAGCGCAGGAAATAGTGAGCCTGAGTACTTC
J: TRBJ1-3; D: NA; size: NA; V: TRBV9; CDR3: CASSVSSHSGNTIYF; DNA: TGTGCCAGCAGCGTATCTTCGCACTCTGGAAACACCATATATTTT
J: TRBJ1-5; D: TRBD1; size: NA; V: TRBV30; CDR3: CAWSGTGGLSNQPQHF; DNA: TGTGCCTGGAGTGGGACAGGGGGTCTAAGCAATCAGCCCCAGCATTTT
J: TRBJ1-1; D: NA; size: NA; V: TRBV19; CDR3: CASSSRTALNTEAFF; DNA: TGTGCCAGTAGTTCCCGGACCGCTTTGAACACTGAAGCTTTCTTT
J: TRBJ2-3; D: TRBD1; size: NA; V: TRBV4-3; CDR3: CASSQGPATGAGGDTQYF; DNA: TGCGCCAGCAGCCAAGGTCCCGCGACAGGGGCCGGAGGAGATACGCAGTATTTT
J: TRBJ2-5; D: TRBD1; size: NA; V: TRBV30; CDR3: CAWSAAGTGGETQYF; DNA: TGTGCCTGGAGTGCCGCCGGGACAGGGGGGGAGACCCAGTACTTC
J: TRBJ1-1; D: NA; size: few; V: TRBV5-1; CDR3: CASSLSVYQGAFF; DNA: TGCGCCAGCAGCTTATCTGTATACCAGGGGGCTTTCTTT
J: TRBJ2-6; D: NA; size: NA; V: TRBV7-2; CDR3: CASSGNSGANVLTF; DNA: TGTGCCAGCAGCGGAAACTCTGGGGCCAACGTCCTGACTTTC
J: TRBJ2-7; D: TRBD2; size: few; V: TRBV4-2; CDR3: CASSQEGRRGSYEQYF; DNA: TGTGCCAGCAGCCAAGAAGGACGGCGGGGGAGTTACGAGCAGTACTTC
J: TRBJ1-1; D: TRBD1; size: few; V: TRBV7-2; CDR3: CASSLTGALGTEAFF; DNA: TGTGCCAGCAGCTTGACAGGGGCCTTGGGCACTGAAGCTTTCTTT
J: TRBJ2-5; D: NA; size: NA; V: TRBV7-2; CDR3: CASSRGFEETQYF; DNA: TGTGCCAGCAGCCGGGGCTTCGAAGAGACCCAGTACTTC
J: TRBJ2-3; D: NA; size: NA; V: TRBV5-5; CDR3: CASSWTGRADTQYF; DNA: TGTGCCAGCAGCTGGACAGGGAGGGCAGATACGCAGTATTTT
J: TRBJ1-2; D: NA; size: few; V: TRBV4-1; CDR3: CASSQGLGSYGYTF; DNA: TGCGCCAGCAGCCAAGGGCTGGGAAGCTATGGCTACACCTTC
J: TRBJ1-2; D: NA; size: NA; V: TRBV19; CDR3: CASSILVDGHGYTF; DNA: TGTGCCAGTAGTATCCTAGTCGACGGGCATGGCTACACCTTC
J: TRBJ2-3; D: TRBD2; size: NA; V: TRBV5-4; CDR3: CASSLVAGDDTQYF; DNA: TGTGCCAGCAGCTTGGTAGCGGGAGATGATACGCAGTATTTT
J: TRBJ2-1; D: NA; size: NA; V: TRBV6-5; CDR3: CASSEYRAEQFF; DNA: TGTGCCAGCAGTGAATATCGGGCTGAGCAGTTCTTC
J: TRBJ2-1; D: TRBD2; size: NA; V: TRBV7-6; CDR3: CASSSYPGGAPYNEQFF; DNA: TGTGCCAGCAGCTCTTATCCCGGGGGGGCCCCCTACAATGAGCAGTTCTTC
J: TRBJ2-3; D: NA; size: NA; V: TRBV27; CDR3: CASRKSSTDTQYF; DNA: TGTGCCAGCAGGAAATCTAGCACAGATACGCAGTATTTT
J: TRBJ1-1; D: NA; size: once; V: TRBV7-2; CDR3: CASSYEGYTEAFF; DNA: TGTGCCAGCAGCTACGAGGGATACACTGAAGCTTTCTTT
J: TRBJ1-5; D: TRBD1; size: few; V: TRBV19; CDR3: CASGHRGKSGQPQHF; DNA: TGTGCCAGTGGCCACAGGGGAAAATCGGGTCAGCCCCAGCATTTT